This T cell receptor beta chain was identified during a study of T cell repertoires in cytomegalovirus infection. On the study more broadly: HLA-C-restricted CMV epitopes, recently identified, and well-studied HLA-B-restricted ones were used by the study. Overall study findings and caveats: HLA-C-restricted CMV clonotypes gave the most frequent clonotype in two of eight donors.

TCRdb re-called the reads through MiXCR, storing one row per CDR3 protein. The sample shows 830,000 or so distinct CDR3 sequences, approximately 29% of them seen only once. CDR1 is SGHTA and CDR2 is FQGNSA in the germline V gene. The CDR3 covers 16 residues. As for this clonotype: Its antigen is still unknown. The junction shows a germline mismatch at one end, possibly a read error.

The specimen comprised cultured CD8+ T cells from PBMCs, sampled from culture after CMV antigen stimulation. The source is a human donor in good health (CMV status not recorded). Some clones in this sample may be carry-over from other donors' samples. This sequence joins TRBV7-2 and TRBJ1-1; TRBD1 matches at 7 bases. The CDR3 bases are TGTGCCAGCAGCTTGGGACAGCAACTTTTAAACACTAAAGCTTTCTTT. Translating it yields CASSLGQQLLNTKAFF. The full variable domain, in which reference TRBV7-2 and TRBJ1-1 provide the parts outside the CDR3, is GAGVSQSPSNKVTEKGKDVELRCDPISGHTALYWYRQSLGQGLEFLIYFQGNSAPDKSGLPSDRFSAERTGGSVSTLTIQRTQQEDSAVYLCASSLGQQLLNTKAFFGQGTRLTVV.